This T cell receptor (beta chain) was recovered during a study of post-analysis software for immune sequencing data. Study findings and constraints: TRBV5-6, TRBV5-1 and TRBV20-1 were among roughly five TRBV segments more frequent in patients than controls. Those with multiple sclerosis, the patient group, showed significantly lower normalized Chao1 diversity than controls.

Trimming removed 2 bases from V and 10 bases from J, with 15 bases in between. This CDR3 has 13 amino acids. CDR1 and CDR2 from the germline V gene are SGHRS and YFSETQ. Unique molecular identifiers were built into the TCR beta cDNA libraries. TCRdb re-analysed the PCR reads in MiXCR, keeping a single row per CDR3 protein. Among 250,000 to 300,000 distinct CDR3 sequences listed, 36% were seen once. This clonotype was observed at least ten times. No antigen is known for it. Sample: blood. This clonotype originated in a girl aged 10-17 years with multiple sclerosis. This chain links TRBV5-1 with TRBJ1-2; TRBD1 is a possible D gene (6 bases). The CDR3 DNA reads TGCGCCAGCAGCTTCGCGAGACAGGAGCACTACACCTTC. Translated: CASSFARQEHYTF.